A selection of T cell receptor beta chains follows, all from one sample in a study of cytomegalovirus exposure and HLA in healthy donors. Here immunoSEQ multiplex PCR was the method, and the copy in TCRdb shows in-frame clones only, minus some. The sample lists hundreds of thousands of clones, about 66% occurring once. The specimen sequenced was PBMCs. The receptors were gathered from a female donor in good health and CMV-seronegative. Each CDR3 is given with its conserved first and last residue. Fields, in order: clone size, J gene, V gene, D gene, CDR3 protein, CDR3 DNA. A D gene is named only where the DNA matches it firmly. Clone size is not always given. Where it is, it says once, few, many or a class for expanded clones.

clone size: -; J gene: TRBJ2-3; V gene: TRBV7-2; D gene: TRBD2; CDR3 protein: CASSPWTSGTDTQYF; CDR3 DNA: TGTGCCAGCAGCCCCTGGACTAGCGGCACAGATACGCAGTATTTT
clone size: -; J gene: TRBJ2-7; V gene: TRBV14; D gene: TRBD2; CDR3 protein: CASSQVLAGEEQYF; CDR3 DNA: TGTGCCAGCAGCCAAGTTCTAGCGGGAGAAGAGCAGTACTTC
clone size: few; J gene: TRBJ2-7; V gene: TRBV7-2; D gene: TRBD2; CDR3 protein: CASSVGLATYEQYF; CDR3 DNA: TGTGCCAGCAGCGTGGGACTAGCCACCTACGAGCAGTACTTC
clone size: -; J gene: TRBJ2-5; V gene: TRBV11-1; D gene: -; CDR3 protein: CASSAAVQTQYF; CDR3 DNA: TGTGCCAGCAGCGCAGCGGTGCAGACCCAGTACTTC
clone size: -; J gene: TRBJ2-1; V gene: TRBV29-1; D gene: TRBD1; CDR3 protein: CSVDARGQGSNEQFF; CDR3 DNA: TGCAGCGTTGACGCCCGGGGACAGGGTTCCAATGAGCAGTTCTTC
clone size: -; J gene: TRBJ2-7; V gene: TRBV6-5; D gene: TRBD1; CDR3 protein: CASSPNTGVPYEQYF; CDR3 DNA: TGTGCCAGCAGCCCAAATACAGGGGTACCCTACGAGCAGTACTTC
clone size: once; J gene: TRBJ2-2; V gene: TRBV5-3; D gene: -; CDR3 protein: CARRDEAGHTGELFF; CDR3 DNA: TGTGCCAGAAGGGATGAAGCGGGCCACACCGGGGAGCTGTTTTTT
clone size: -; J gene: TRBJ1-1; V gene: TRBV29-1; D gene: -; CDR3 protein: CSVGVRHGATEAFF; CDR3 DNA: TGCAGCGTTGGGGTTCGACATGGGGCCACTGAAGCTTTCTTT
clone size: -; J gene: TRBJ2-2; V gene: TRBV27; D gene: TRBD2; CDR3 protein: CASSFSPHSGRPTGELFF; CDR3 DNA: TGTGCCAGCAGTTTTTCCCCGCATAGCGGGAGACCCACCGGGGAGCTGTTTTTT
clone size: -; J gene: TRBJ2-5; V gene: TRBV6-1; D gene: -; CDR3 protein: CASSEAAEETQYF; CDR3 DNA: TGTGCCAGCAGTGAAGCGGCAGAAGAGACCCAGTACTTC
clone size: -; J gene: TRBJ2-7; V gene: TRBV6-5; D gene: TRBD2; CDR3 protein: CASSYSLAGGPEQYF; CDR3 DNA: TGTGCCAGCAGTTACTCGTTAGCGGGAGGGCCGGAGCAGTACTTC
clone size: -; J gene: TRBJ2-7; V gene: TRBV6-1; D gene: -; CDR3 protein: CASSEVSVYEQYF; CDR3 DNA: TGTGCCAGCAGTGAAGTTTCGGTCTACGAGCAGTACTTC
clone size: -; J gene: TRBJ2-5; V gene: TRBV2; D gene: TRBD1; CDR3 protein: CASSLGGTGGAETQYF; CDR3 DNA: TGTGCCAGCAGCTTGGGGGGGACAGGGGGCGCGGAGACCCAGTACTTC
clone size: -; J gene: TRBJ2-1; V gene: TRBV5-8; D gene: TRBD2; CDR3 protein: CASSRGVRIYNEQFF; CDR3 DNA: TGTGCCAGCAGCCGGGGGGTCAGAATATACAATGAGCAGTTCTTC
clone size: -; J gene: TRBJ2-2; V gene: TRBV10-1; D gene: TRBD1; CDR3 protein: CASSERQGRSTGELFF; CDR3 DNA: TGCGCCAGCAGTGAGCGACAGGGTAGATCCACCGGGGAGCTGTTTTTT
clone size: -; J gene: TRBJ2-7; V gene: TRBV5-1; D gene: TRBD2; CDR3 protein: CASSLLASGRNEQYF; CDR3 DNA: TGCGCCAGCAGCTTGCTAGCTAGCGGGAGGAACGAGCAGTACTTC
clone size: once; J gene: TRBJ2-7; V gene: TRBV4-1; D gene: -; CDR3 protein: CASSQDPGKGAYEQYF; CDR3 DNA: TGCGCCAGCAGCCAAGATCCCGGCAAGGGGGCCTACGAGCAGTACTTC
clone size: once; J gene: TRBJ1-2; V gene: TRBV28; D gene: TRBD1; CDR3 protein: CASSSTGGWNGYTF; CDR3 DNA: TGTGCCAGCAGTTCAACAGGGGGGTGGAATGGCTACACCTTC
clone size: -; J gene: TRBJ2-7; V gene: TRBV7-2; D gene: TRBD1; CDR3 protein: CASSRSRTGSSYEQYF; CDR3 DNA: TGTGCCAGCAGCCGAAGTAGGACAGGGAGCTCCTACGAGCAGTACTTC
clone size: -; J gene: TRBJ1-5; V gene: TRBV27; D gene: -; CDR3 protein: CASSLWGPEASNQPQHF; CDR3 DNA: TGTGCCAGCAGTTTATGGGGGCCAGAGGCTAGCAATCAGCCCCAGCATTTT
clone size: -; J gene: TRBJ2-7; V gene: TRBV5-6; D gene: -; CDR3 protein: CASSIPTEAYEQYF; CDR3 DNA: TGTGCCAGCAGCATCCCGACAGAAGCCTACGAGCAGTACTTC
clone size: -; J gene: TRBJ2-7; V gene: TRBV5-1; D gene: TRBD2; CDR3 protein: CASSFTSGSYEQYF; CDR3 DNA: TGCGCCAGCAGCTTTACTAGCGGATCCTACGAGCAGTACTTC
clone size: -; J gene: TRBJ2-1; V gene: TRBV5-1; D gene: TRBD2; CDR3 protein: CASSPPGSGREAEQFF; CDR3 DNA: TGCGCCAGCAGCCCCCCAGGGAGCGGGAGAGAAGCTGAGCAGTTCTTC
clone size: -; J gene: TRBJ2-7; V gene: TRBV2; D gene: -; CDR3 protein: CATHGDTPYEQYF; CDR3 DNA: TGTGCCACACACGGGGACACCCCCTACGAGCAGTACTTC
clone size: -; J gene: TRBJ2-5; V gene: TRBV30; D gene: TRBD1; CDR3 protein: CAWRPKDRVWETQYF; CDR3 DNA: TGTGCCTGGAGACCTAAGGACAGGGTTTGGGAGACCCAGTACTTC
clone size: -; J gene: TRBJ2-7; V gene: TRBV10-2; D gene: TRBD1; CDR3 protein: CATQGAPYEQYF; CDR3 DNA: TGCGCCACCCAGGGGGCCCCCTACGAGCAGTACTTC
clone size: few; J gene: TRBJ1-2; V gene: TRBV9; D gene: -; CDR3 protein: CASSATMGAGDNGYTF; CDR3 DNA: TGTGCCAGCAGCGCTACGATGGGGGCAGGGGATAATGGCTACACCTTC
clone size: few; J gene: TRBJ1-3; V gene: TRBV28; D gene: TRBD1; CDR3 protein: CASTTTGDGNTIYF; CDR3 DNA: TGTGCCAGCACCACGACAGGGGACGGAAACACCATATATTTT
clone size: few; J gene: TRBJ1-1; V gene: TRBV7-9; D gene: -; CDR3 protein: CASSLVNSPSGEAFF; CDR3 DNA: TGTGCCAGCAGCTTAGTTAACAGCCCTTCGGGAGAAGCTTTCTTT
clone size: -; J gene: TRBJ2-5; V gene: TRBV4-1; D gene: -; CDR3 protein: CASSQPGEETQYF; CDR3 DNA: TGCGCCAGCAGCCAGCCGGGAGAAGAGACCCAGTACTTC
clone size: -; J gene: TRBJ2-6; V gene: TRBV19; D gene: -; CDR3 protein: CASSTRVPALLTF; CDR3 DNA: TGTGCCAGTAGTACCCGGGTCCCTGCCCTCCTGACTTTC
clone size: few; J gene: TRBJ2-7; V gene: TRBV4-1; D gene: -; CDR3 protein: CASSGHREGGIAYEQYF; CDR3 DNA: TGCGCCAGCAGCGGACACAGGGAGGGCGGCATTGCCTACGAGCAGTACTTC
clone size: -; J gene: TRBJ2-7; V gene: TRBV2; D gene: TRBD1; CDR3 protein: CASSRDRVSEQYF; CDR3 DNA: TGTGCCAGCTCCCGGGACAGGGTCTCCGAGCAGTACTTC
clone size: -; J gene: TRBJ2-1; V gene: TRBV7-8; D gene: TRBD2; CDR3 protein: CASSRHPSGTGLGNNEQFF; CDR3 DNA: TGTGCCAGCAGCCGTCATCCTAGCGGCACCGGTTTGGGAAACAATGAGCAGTTCTTC
clone size: -; J gene: TRBJ1-5; V gene: TRBV6-5; D gene: -; CDR3 protein: CASSPGASKPQHF; CDR3 DNA: TGTGCCAGCAGCCCTGGGGCCTCGAAGCCCCAGCATTTT
clone size: -; J gene: TRBJ2-7; V gene: TRBV6-1; D gene: TRBD1; CDR3 protein: CASSADRGRVYEQYF; CDR3 DNA: TGTGCCAGCAGTGCCGACAGGGGGCGCGTCTACGAGCAGTACTTC
clone size: -; J gene: TRBJ2-1; V gene: TRBV30; D gene: TRBD1; CDR3 protein: CAWRRQGSSNEQFF; CDR3 DNA: TGTGCCTGGAGGCGACAGGGGTCGAGTAATGAGCAGTTCTTC
clone size: few; J gene: TRBJ1-2; V gene: TRBV29-1; D gene: -; CDR3 protein: CSVAGSNYGYTF; CDR3 DNA: TGCAGCGTGGCGGGCTCTAACTATGGCTACACCTTC
clone size: -; J gene: TRBJ2-2; V gene: TRBV28; D gene: -; CDR3 protein: CASSRTFTGELFF; CDR3 DNA: TGTGCCAGCAGTCGGACTTTCACCGGGGAGCTGTTTTTT
clone size: -; J gene: TRBJ1-1; V gene: TRBV5-6; D gene: -; CDR3 protein: CASSTWDTTNTEAFF; CDR3 DNA: TGTGCCAGCAGCACATGGGACACAACGAACACTGAAGCTTTCTTT
clone size: few; J gene: TRBJ2-3; V gene: TRBV6-1; D gene: -; CDR3 protein: CASSEALGDGTDTQYF; CDR3 DNA: TGTGCCAGCAGTGAAGCCCTCGGTGATGGCACAGATACGCAGTATTTT
clone size: once; J gene: TRBJ2-7; V gene: TRBV7-6; D gene: -; CDR3 protein: CASSSETPYEQYF; CDR3 DNA: TGTGCCAGCAGCTCAGAGACTCCGTACGAGCAGTACTTC
clone size: few; J gene: TRBJ2-7; V gene: TRBV18; D gene: -; CDR3 protein: CASSPPGTNSYEQYF; CDR3 DNA: TGTGCCAGCTCACCACCTGGCACGAACTCCTACGAGCAGTACTTC
clone size: -; J gene: TRBJ1-1; V gene: TRBV10-1; D gene: -; CDR3 protein: CASSVTAGTEAFF; CDR3 DNA: TGCGCCAGCAGTGTAACAGCGGGCACTGAAGCTTTCTTT
clone size: -; J gene: TRBJ2-5; V gene: TRBV5-1; D gene: TRBD1; CDR3 protein: CASSLGTGEGETQYF; CDR3 DNA: TGCGCCAGCAGCTTGGGGACAGGGGAGGGAGAGACCCAGTACTTC
clone size: -; J gene: TRBJ2-7; V gene: TRBV10-1; D gene: TRBD2; CDR3 protein: CASSGIVAGTHEQYF; CDR3 DNA: TGCGCCAGCAGTGGGATAGTAGCGGGAACCCACGAGCAGTACTTC
clone size: -; J gene: TRBJ2-3; V gene: TRBV29-1; D gene: TRBD2; CDR3 protein: CSVGGPGGSDTQYF; CDR3 DNA: TGCAGCGTTGGGGGACCGGGAGGCTCAGATACGCAGTATTTT
clone size: -; J gene: TRBJ2-1; V gene: TRBV7-8; D gene: -; CDR3 protein: CASSLVGGMTNEQFF; CDR3 DNA: TGTGCCAGCAGCTTAGTGGGCGGGATGACGAATGAGCAGTTCTTC
clone size: -; J gene: TRBJ1-5; V gene: TRBV28; D gene: -; CDR3 protein: CASSLRQSNQPQHF; CDR3 DNA: TGTGCCAGCAGCTTACGACAGAGCAATCAGCCCCAGCATTTT
clone size: -; J gene: TRBJ2-7; V gene: TRBV7-9; D gene: TRBD2; CDR3 protein: CSSSRGTTGEQYF; CDR3 DNA: TGTTCCAGCAGCCGAGGGACTACAGGCGAGCAGTACTTC
clone size: -; J gene: TRBJ2-1; V gene: TRBV11-2; D gene: TRBD2; CDR3 protein: CASSLDPAGGEQFF; CDR3 DNA: TGTGCCAGCAGCTTAGATCCAGCGGGAGGCGAGCAGTTCTTC